These 19 T cell receptor beta chains came from one sample sequenced in a study of T cell clonality in common variable immunodeficiency. Notes on the study in general: Fewer deletions and N-nucleotide insertions were reportedly seen in common variable immunodeficiency TCR beta sequences.

The repertoire was sequenced with immunoSEQ multiplex PCR; TCRdb's copy has only in-frame clones and lacks some. Recorded here are 25,000 to 30,000 clones, none singletons. These receptors' antigens are unknown. Input material: peripheral blood mononuclear cells. These receptors came from a human donor with common variable immunodeficiency.

As regards this clone: The read terminates 3 residues ahead of where the CDR3 ends, so the germline J gene completes it. V gene TRBV30 combines with J gene TRBJ1-3; TRBD1 is a possible D gene (5 bases). Trimming stripped 4 bases from V and 0 bases from J, with 13 bases between. CDR3 length equals 15 residues. Germline V gene sequence: CDR1 GTSNPN, CDR2 SVGIG (reference sequence). The sequenced part of the CDR3 DNA is TGTGCCTGGACGTCCGGGGGACTCTCTGGAAACACC. Its protein product is CAWTSGGLSGNT. The full-length CDR3 reads as CAWTSGGLSGNTIYF.

This clone was detected ten times or more. The CDR3 loop is CSARKQGNNSPLHF. Partial CDR3 DNA: TGCAGTGCTAGAAAACAGGGGAATAATTCACCC. The chain employs TRBV20-1 and TRBJ1-6; 7 nucleotides line up with TRBD1. The read finishes 3 residues shy of the CDR3 end, and the germline J gene is used to complete it. Germline lookup yields CDR1 DFQATT and CDR2 SNEGSKA (reference sequence). The CDR3 covers 14 residues. J lost 5 bases, V lost 2 bases, and 3 bases had no gene match.

To note about this clone: With the read ending 3 residues before the CDR3 end, the germline J gene is used to fill in that end. The V and J genes are TRBV19 and TRBJ1-2, with TRBD1 identical over 7 bases. Trimming removed 10 bases from V and 4 bases from J; junction bases left unmatched: 12. This CDR3 is built from 14 residues. Germline CDR1 and CDR2: LNHDA and SQIVND (reference sequence). The part of the CDR3 DNA that was read is TGTGCCACCCGGAGGGGGCTGGATTCCTATGGC. Its protein is CATRRGLDSYG. The full CDR3 sequence reads CATRRGLDSYGYTF.

This clone occurred many times. The observed sequence ends 3 residues before the CDR3 terminus, with the missing tail filled in from the germline J gene. The chain is built from TRBV18 and TRBJ1-2, with TRBD1 identical over 11 bases. Germline CDR1 reads KGHSH; CDR2 reads LQKENI. The CDR3 consists of 14 residues. V lost 8 bases and J lost 6; bases outside the gene matches: 8. The CDR3 spells CASTPDRGRDGYTF. Partial CDR3 DNA: TGTGCCAGCACCCCGGACAGGGGGCGAGATGGC.

Comment on this clone: The read ends 3 residues before the CDR3 terminus; that terminus is restored from the germline J gene. The J gene is TRBJ1-2, the V gene TRBV19; a weak D match, TRBD1 (6 bases). The germline V and J ends were trimmed by 1 base and 2 bases, with 8 bases remaining between them. CDR3 size: 14 residues. Germline values: CDR1 LNHDA, CDR2 SQIVND (reference sequence). The covered CDR3 bases are TGTGCCAGTAGTATAGGCGGGACAAACTATGGC. Translating gives CASSIGGTNYG. The full CDR3 sequence reads CASSIGGTNYGYTF.

In regard to this clone: With the read ending 3 residues before the CDR3 end, the germline J gene is used to fill in that end. The chain is built from TRBV7-3 and TRBJ1-5, with TRBD1 as a possible D gene (5 bases). This CDR3 is 18 amino acids long. V shed 7 bases and J shed 0 bases, with 22 bases lying between them. From germline, CDR1 is SGHTA and CDR2 FQGTGA. The covered CDR3 bases are TGTGCCAGCATTCTTCCCGCCGACAGACCCTATAGCAATCAGCCC. This gives the protein CASILPADRPYSNQP. The full CDR3 reads CASILPADRPYSNQPQHF.

This clone was found many times. The read falls 3 residues short of the CDR3 end, and the missing part is taken from the germline J gene. The J gene is TRBJ1-6, the V gene TRBV12-3 or TRBV12-4, with a weak D call TRBD1 (5 bases). V was pared by 3 bases and J by 7 bases, with 7 bases between. CDR3 length: 13 amino acids. The sequenced CDR3 bases are TGTGCCAGCAGTTTGACAGAGAATTCACCC. Residues: CASSLTENSP. The full CDR3 protein reads CASSLTENSPLHF.

The CDR3 bases that were read are TGCAGTGCCAAAACCGGGACAGGGAACACTGAA. Protein: CSAKTGTGNTE. The whole CDR3 protein reads CSAKTGTGNTEAFF. This chain joins TRBV20-1 and TRBJ1-1; 8 bases match TRBD1. The read ends 3 residues before the CDR3 terminus; that terminus is restored from the germline J gene. Germline V lookup: CDR1 DFQATT, CDR2 SNEGSKA (reference sequence). This CDR3 region has 14 residues. V shed 6 bases and J 1 base; nucleotides not matched to a gene: 7.

This clone was recorded many times. The covered CDR3 bases are TGCAGTGCCCCGGTCCATCCTAGCACAGATACG. This codes for CSAPVHPSTDT. The entire CDR3 reads CSAPVHPSTDTQYF. The chain couples TRBV20-1 to TRBJ2-3; D remains unclear. The read terminates 3 residues ahead of where the CDR3 ends, so the germline J gene completes it. CDR3 length: 14 residues. The germline V gene has CDR1 DFQATT and CDR2 SNEGSKA (reference sequence). The V gene lost 6 bases and the J gene lost 0 bases, with 13 bases spanning the gap.

Remarks on this clone: The read ends 3 residues early relative to the CDR3; the germline J gene fills the gap. This chain uses TRBV6-1 with TRBJ2-7; the match to TRBD2 covers 13 bases. Germline V gene lookup returns CDR1 MNHNS and CDR2 SASEGT. With V trimmed by 0 bases and J by 4 bases, 9 bases remained unmatched. The CDR3 runs 18 residues. CDR3 bases read: TGTGCCAGCAGTGAAGCGCTTGGACTAGCGGGAGTGGGTTACGAG. Protein: CASSEALGLAGVGYE. The full CDR3 protein is CASSEALGLAGVGYEQYF.

This clone was picked up a small number of times. The observed sequence ends 3 residues before the CDR3 terminus, with the missing tail filled in from the germline J gene. The genes are TRBV20-1 and TRBJ2-7, with 11 bases matching TRBD2. This CDR3 is built from 14 residues. J lost 3 bases, V lost 3 bases, and 4 bases had no gene match. Germline CDR1 is DFQATT and CDR2 is SNEGSKA (reference sequence). CDR3 DNA (partial): TGCAGTGCTAGGGATCTAGCGGGAGGCTACGAG. Protein product: CSARDLAGGYE. The entire CDR3 reads CSARDLAGGYEQYF.

The table lists this clone with a few counts. The read terminates 3 residues before the CDR3 end, so the remaining end is supplied by the germline J gene. The V and J genes are TRBV20-1 and TRBJ1-2; 7 bases agree with TRBD1. CDR1 is DFQATT, CDR2 SNEGSKA, per germline (reference sequence). The J segment lost 2 bases and the V segment lost 5 bases, leaving 8 bases of the junction unmatched. CDR3 length: 14 amino acids. CDR3 bases read: TGCAGTGCTCTAATTCCGGGACAGAACTATGGC. Its protein is CSALIPGQNYG. The CDR3 as a whole reads CSALIPGQNYGYTF.

Turning to this clone: The sequence runs out 3 residues before the end of the CDR3; the remainder is reconstructed from the germline J gene. This chain joins TRBV19 and TRBJ1-2; 7 bases are shared with TRBD1. Unmatched junction bases numbered 8, after V lost 4 bases and J lost 0 bases. Germline assignment: CDR1 LNHDA and CDR2 SQIVND (reference sequence). The CDR3 is 16 amino acids. The CDR3 region is CASSTHRGKANYGYTF. The sequenced CDR3 bases are TGTGCCAGTAGTACTCACAGGGGTAAAGCTAACTATGGC. Full variable domain (missing parts from reference TRBV19 and TRBJ1-2): DGGITQSPKYLFRKEGQNVTLSCEQNLNHDAMYWYRQDPGQGLRLIYYSQIVNDFQKGDIAEGYSVSREKKESFPLTVTSAQKNPTAFYLCASSTHRGKANYGYTFGSGTRLTVV.

This clone has a handful of counts. The sequence runs out 3 residues before the end of the CDR3; the remainder is reconstructed from the germline J gene. V gene TRBV19 combines with J gene TRBJ2-5; D is possibly TRBD1 (6 bases). The CDR3 covers 14 residues. Looked up from germline, CDR1 is LNHDA and CDR2 is SQIVND (reference sequence). V shed 5 bases and J shed 3 bases, with 13 bases lying between them. The CDR3 DNA, read in part, is TGTGCCAGTAGTCGACGGACAGTTGAAGAGACC. Protein sequence: CASSRRTVEET. The whole CDR3 sequence is CASSRRTVEETQYF.

This clone came up a few times. The CDR3 end lies 3 residues beyond the end of the read and is filled in from the germline J gene. The gene calls are TRBV20-1 and TRBJ2-1; a possible D gene is TRBD1 (6 bases). Germline V CDR1 and CDR2: DFQATT, SNEGSKA (reference sequence). Deletions cut 2 bases from V and 8 bases from J, with 22 bases between. CDR3 size: 16 residues. The CDR3 DNA, read in part, is TGCAGTGCTAGAAAAGCGCTCCAGGGGCGCAGGGATGAG. Protein sequence: CSARKALQGRRDE. The entire CDR3 protein reads CSARKALQGRRDEQFF.

This clone was counted at least ten times. From the germline J gene comes the end of the CDR3, since the read stops 3 residues before it. The chain is built from TRBV2 and TRBJ2-1, with 9 bases matching TRBD2. Per germline, CDR1 SNHLY and CDR2 FYNNEI. The CDR3 is made up of 15 amino acids. The J segment lost 6 bases and the V segment lost 1 base, leaving 4 bases of the junction unmatched. CDR3 protein: CASSEDAGGRNEQFF. Partial CDR3 DNA: TGTGCCAGCAGTGAAGATGCGGGAGGGCGCAATGAG.

By sample share, this clone is medium-sized (0.01 to 0.1%). The sequence runs out 3 residues before the end of the CDR3; the remainder is reconstructed from the germline J gene. The rearrangement uses TRBV7-2 and TRBJ1-5; 8 bases are shared with TRBD1. The germline gives CDR1 SGHTA, CDR2 FQGNSA. The CDR3 covers 13 residues. Trimming took 3 bases from V and 7 from J; bases not matched to a gene: 2. The CDR3 protein is CASSLTGVQPQHF. The DNA read from the CDR3 is TGTGCCAGCAGCTTGACAGGGGTGCAGCCC.

Turning to this clone: The missing CDR3 end, 3 residues past where the read stops, is filled in from the germline J gene. The V gene is TRBV6-1, the J gene TRBJ1-1; a possible D gene is TRBD1 (5 bases). V was cut by 2 bases and J by 5 bases, with 12 bases left in between. The germline V gene has CDR1 MNHNS and CDR2 SASEGT. This CDR3 has 14 residues. CDR3 DNA (partial): TGTGCCAGCAGTGAACGGGCGGGGGGGACTGAA. Protein sequence: CASSERAGGTE. The full CDR3 protein is CASSERAGGTEAFF.

Details on this clone: The missing CDR3 end, 3 residues past where the read stops, is filled in from the germline J gene. J is TRBJ2-2 and V is TRBV2; D is ambiguous. V was pared by 6 bases and J by 4 bases, with 9 bases between. CDR1 and CDR2 from the germline V gene are SNHLY and FYNNEI. This CDR3 is built from 13 residues. The CDR3 bases that were read are TGTGCCAGCAGGGTGACTGTCACCGGGGAG. This sequence encodes CASRVTVTGE. The entire CDR3 reads CASRVTVTGELFF.